Each of the 12 T cell receptor beta chains below was sequenced from the same sample in a study of T cells after yellow fever vaccination. TCRdb called the 5' RACE reads again in MiXCR, with one record for every CDR3 protein. The sample records some 350,000 distinct CDR3 sequences, around a tenth being singletons. The source material was PBMCs, sampled on the day of the first yellow fever vaccination. The receptors were sampled from a man aged 18-30 years who received the YFV17D yellow fever vaccine.

The chain carries TRBV15 and TRBJ1-6, with 9 bases aligning to TRBD1. The CDR3 loop spans 15 amino acids. In germline, CDR1 is LNHNV, CDR2 YYDKDF (reference sequence). The V and J ends lost 4 bases and 7 bases, in that order; junction bases with no gene match: 5. Written as DNA, the CDR3 is TGTGCCACCAGCACCGACAGGGGGGTCAATTCACCCCTCCACTTT. Translating it yields CATSTDRGVNSPLHF.

Here the CDR3 reads CSVDRGYTGELFF. The CDR3 DNA reads as TGCAGCGTAGACAGGGGGTACACCGGGGAGCTGTTTTTT. This chain connects TRBV29-1 to TRBJ2-2; the match to TRBD1 covers 9 bases. The CDR3 spans 13 residues. In germline, CDR1 is SQVTM, CDR2 ANQGSEA. The V and J ends lost 6 bases and 3 bases, in that order; junction bases with no gene match: 2.

This clonotype was seen many times. The CDR3 DNA follows: TGTGCCAGCAGTGAACAGAAATATACGCAGTATTTT. It specifies CASSEQKYTQYF. The chain uses TRBV12-3 or TRBV12-4 and TRBJ2-3; D gene unclear. The CDR3 has 12 amino acids. The ends were cut back, 5 bases at V and 7 bases at J, with 10 bases in the middle.

This clonotype was detected a few times. The chain recombines TRBV19 with TRBJ1-2; a weak D match, TRBD1 (5 bases). The CDR3 runs 14 residues. Trimming left V 3 bases short and J 6 bases short, with 14 bases between. Germline values: CDR1 LNHDA, CDR2 SQIVND (reference sequence). CDR3: CASSITRGSDGYTF. The CDR3 DNA follows: TGTGCCAGTAGTATTACTCGGGGGTCGGATGGCTACACCTTC.

This clonotype was seen more than once but under ten times. CDR3 bases: TGCGCCAGCAGCTTGGGCTTCCAGATAGCGGGGGGGAACGAAGAGACCCAGTACTTC. This gives the protein CASSLGFQIAGGNEETQYF. The V call is TRBV5-1, the J call TRBJ2-5; 11 positions agree with TRBD2. The CDR3 runs to 19 residues. The ends lost 0 bases at V and 3 bases at J; junction bases unmatched: 13. Germline CDR1 reads SGHRS; CDR2 reads YFSETQ.

This clonotype was seen only once. The CDR3 spells CASSFQHYEQYV. The CDR3 region has the DNA TGTGCCAGCAGTTTCCAGCACTACGAGCAGTACGTC. The chain recombines TRBV28 with TRBJ2-7; no reliable D call. The CDR3 spans 12 residues. From germline, CDR1 is MDHEN and CDR2 SYDVKM. Trimming took 3 bases from V and 3 from J, leaving 6 bases between them.

The chain couples TRBV24-1 to TRBJ2-1, with a possible D match to TRBD1 (6 bases). The V end lost 2 bases, the J end lost 2 bases, and 12 bases lay between the germline ends. In germline, CDR1 is KGHDR, CDR2 SFDVKD. CDR3 size: 16 residues. The CDR3: CATSDSTKGAYNEQFF. DNA of the CDR3: TGTGCCACCAGTGATTCAACGAAGGGGGCCTACAATGAGCAGTTCTTC.

This sequence joins TRBV5-5 and TRBJ2-7, with D uncertain. Trimming removed 2 bases at V and 4 bases at J, with 19 bases between. This CDR3 spans 16 amino acids. Germline V gives CDR1 SGHKS, CDR2 YYEKEE (reference sequence). The CDR3 sequence: CASSLSLTGPLYEQYF. CDR3 nucleotides: TGTGCCAGCAGCTTATCACTGACCGGGCCCCTTTACGAGCAGTACTTC. The whole variable domain, filled in from reference TRBV5-5 and TRBJ2-7, reads DAGVTQSPTHLIKTRGQQVTLRCSPISGHKSVSWYQQVLGQGPQFIFQYYEKEERGRGNFPDRFSARQFPNYSSELNVNALLLGDSALYLCASSLSLTGPLYEQYFGPGTRLTVT.

Only a few counts were recorded for this clonotype. The gene calls are TRBV27 and TRBJ1-2; D possibly corresponds to TRBD1 (6 bases). CDR1 and CDR2 from the germline V gene are MNHEY and SMNVEV (reference sequence). The CDR3 length is 14 residues. V lost 2 bases and J lost 1, with 8 bases in between. This CDR3 is CASSLTGNNYGYTF. CDR3 nucleotide sequence: TGTGCCAGCAGTTTAACAGGGAATAACTATGGCTACACCTTC.

This clonotype was counted between two and nine times. The chain is built from TRBV7-3 and TRBJ1-2; no clear D gene. The CDR3 runs to 13 residues. The V and J ends lost 5 bases and 1 base respectively, with 8 bases between them. Germline CDR1 SGHTA, CDR2 FQGTGA. This CDR3 is CASSLDNNYGYTF. The CDR3 DNA reads as TGTGCCAGCAGCCTCGACAATAACTATGGCTACACCTTC.

This clonotype was detected a few times. The chain links TRBV29-1 to TRBJ1-1; D is unclear. V was shortened by 8 bases and J by 10 bases, with 14 bases between the two germline ends. Germline-derived CDR1 and CDR2 are SQVTM and ANQGSEA. The CDR3 consists of 10 residues. CDR3 bases: TGCAGCATTTCGGAAGTCCGAGCTTTCTTT. Translation gives CSISEVRAFF.

This clonotype appeared many times. This chain joins TRBV11-2 and TRBJ2-1, with 7 bases matching TRBD2. Germline-derived CDR1 and CDR2 are SGHAT and FQNNGV. This CDR3 comprises 13 residues. V shed 3 bases and J 7 bases; nucleotides not matched to a gene: 3. The CDR3 loop reads CASSFSGPNEQFF. The CDR3 region has the DNA TGTGCCAGCAGCTTTAGCGGGCCGAATGAGCAGTTCTTC.